The TCR beta chain described here comes from a study of cytomegalovirus exposure and HLA in healthy donors. Study-wide results and limits: Available immune exposure information was restricted to CMV serostatus only.

Vbeta (60) and Jbeta (13) primers were used in the PCR. Generated by immunoSEQ multiplex PCR, the TCRdb table keeps only in-frame clones and is missing some. The sample contains around 200,000 clones, roughly 60% of which appear only once. Trimming removed 0 bases at V and 1 base at J, with 12 bases between. In germline, CDR1 is SGHAT, CDR2 FQNNGV. The CDR3 covers 16 residues. This clone was counted between two and nine times. The antigen is unknown. This TCR derives from a man in his forties in good health and CMV-seronegative. This rearrangement joins TRBV11-2 to TRBJ1-1; maybe TRBD1 (5 bases). Sequencing input: PBMCs. The CDR3 DNA reads as TGTGCCAGCAGCTTAGAATTTGGGGCTAAGAACACTGAAGCTTTCTTT. Its translation: CASSLEFGAKNTEAFF.